The 29 T cell receptor beta chains below all came from one sample that was sequenced in a study of spatial heterogeneity in lung cancer. Study observations and caveats: Mutation counts in tumors were tracked by counts of expanded intratumoral alpha and beta TCRs.

Antigens for these TCRs are unknown. Each CDR3 protein gets one entry after TCRdb re-called the 5' RACE reads with MiXCR. The table lists 3,000 to 4,500 distinct CDR3 sequences, 4.5% to 5.5% of them singletons. The time point was: sample taken at primary tumor resection. This specimen consisted of lung tumor tissue, obtained at surgery. The receptors here all came from a female donor with early-stage non-small cell lung cancer.

Within the sample, this clonotype is medium-sized. Since it is a stray read in a library aimed at alpha chains, this beta chain has a size that is not meaningful. This chain links TRBV5-1 with TRBJ1-4, with D possibly TRBD1 on 6 matching bases. Germline CDR1 SGHRS, CDR2 YFSETQ. The CDR3 is 16 residues long. Deletions cut 4 bases from V and 0 bases from J, with 13 bases between. CDR3 sequence: CASSPGDTATNEKLFF. CDR3 DNA sequence: TGCGCCAGCAGCCCGGGGGACACAGCAACTAATGAAAAACTGTTTTTT.

This clonotype was seen many times. The library was prepared for alpha chains; this beta chain is a stray read, so its frequency means little. The rearrangement joins TRBV11-1 to TRBJ2-1; 9 nucleotides match TRBD1. Germline CDR1 reads SGHAT; CDR2 reads FQDESV (reference sequence). The length of the CDR3 is 13 residues. J lost 9 bases, V lost 5 bases, and 5 bases had no gene match. Here the CDR3 reads CASSRQGGTEQFF. CDR3 nucleotides: TGTGCCAGCAGCAGACAGGGGGGAACTGAGCAGTTCTTC. The whole variable domain, remainder taken from reference TRBV11-1 and TRBJ2-1, is EAEVAQSPRYKITEKSQAVAFWCDPISGHATLYWYRQILGQGPELLVQFQDESVVDDSQLPKDRFSAERLKGVDSTLKIQPAELGDSAMYLCASSRQGGTEQFFGPGTRLTVL.

About this clonotype: The size of this beta chain means little, since it is a stray read in a library made for alpha chains. The rearrangement joins TRBV11-2 to TRBJ1-6, with 8 bases matching TRBD1. This CDR3 is 17 amino acids long. Germline trimming cut 3 bases from V and 2 bases from J; bases unmatched to any gene: 6. The germline CDR1 and CDR2 sequences are SGHAT and FQNNGV. For the CDR3, the DNA is TGTGCCAGCAGCTTCCGACAGGGGCAAACCTATAATTCACCCCTCCACTTT. Encoded protein: CASSFRQGQTYNSPLHF.

Judged by abundance, this clonotype is medium-sized. For a library built for alpha chains, this beta chain is a stray read; little rests on its size. This chain joins TRBV5-1 and TRBJ2-1, with D unclear. The CDR3 loop spans 15 amino acids. The V end was cut by 2 bases, the J end by 1 base, with 10 bases between. Germline-derived CDR1 and CDR2 are SGHRS and YFSETQ. Here the CDR3 reads CASSLSIQSYNEQFF. In DNA, the CDR3 is TGCGCCAGCAGCTTATCCATTCAGTCCTACAATGAGCAGTTCTTC.

This clonotype is labeled as medium-sized. This beta chain slipped into a library made for alpha chains as a stray read, so its size is not meaningful. V usage is TRBV7-9 and J usage is TRBJ2-1; 8 bases match TRBD2. This CDR3 spans 15 amino acids. Looked up from germline, CDR1 is SEHNR and CDR2 is FQNEAQ (reference sequence). Losses at the gene ends were 5 bases for V and 5 bases for J; bases not matched to a gene: 8. The CDR3 DNA follows: TGTGCCAGCAGCAGAAGCGGGGGTCTGAACAATGAGCAGTTCTTC. It codes for CASSRSGGLNNEQFF.

This clonotype is judged medium-sized. Because the library targeted alpha chains, this beta chain is an off-target read whose size means little. The chain joins TRBV11-2 to TRBJ2-7; TRBD1 matches 9 bases. With 5 bases clipped from V and 6 bases from J, the junction kept 8 bases outside the gene matches. The CDR3 consists of 14 residues. Germline V gives CDR1 SGHAT, CDR2 FQNNGV. The CDR3 spells CASSKQGALGEQYF. CDR3 bases: TGTGCCAGCAGCAAACAGGGGGCGCTTGGCGAGCAGTACTTC.

This clonotype was detected ten times or more. In a library made to pick up alpha chains, this beta chain is a stray read with a size that means little. The chain couples TRBV13 to TRBJ2-3; 13 nucleotides agree with TRBD2. With V trimmed by 0 bases and J by 4 bases, 4 bases remained unmatched. Per the germline V gene, CDR1 is PRHDT and CDR2 is FYEKMQ (reference sequence). The CDR3 contains 17 residues. CDR3 in DNA: TGTGCCAGCAGCTTAGGCCCGGGACTAGCGGGATCAGATACGCAGTATTTT. The encoded protein is CASSLGPGLAGSDTQYF.

In its sample, this clonotype is medium-sized. Little can be read into the size of this beta chain, an off-target read in a library designed for alpha chains. The chain carries TRBV2 and TRBJ1-5; D is ambiguous. V was pared by 3 bases and J by 0 bases, with 9 bases between. CDR1 and CDR2 (germline): SNHLY, FYNNEI. The CDR3 runs 15 residues. The CDR3: CASSDGGYSNQPQHF. The DNA for the CDR3 is TGTGCCAGCAGTGACGGAGGGTATAGCAATCAGCCCCAGCATTTT.

This clonotype is termed medium-sized. Since the library was made to target alpha chains, this beta chain is a stray read and its abundance is not meaningful. V and J are TRBV28 and TRBJ2-3; TRBD2 matches at 12 bases. CDR1 is MDHEN and CDR2 is SYDVKM in the germline V gene. V shed 3 bases and J 6 bases; nucleotides not matched to a gene: 13. The CDR3 covers 18 residues. This CDR3 reads CASSFLAGGPIRDDTQYF. In nucleotides, the CDR3 is TGTGCCAGCAGTTTTCTAGCGGGAGGGCCCATTAGAGACGATACGCAGTATTTT.

Judged by abundance, this clonotype is large (0.1 to 1%). At one of its ends the junction is not consistent with the germline gene, which may arise from a read error. This beta chain slipped into a library made for alpha chains as a stray read, so its size is not meaningful. This sequence joins TRBV7-7 and TRBJ2-6, with 7 bases lining up with TRBD1. Germline V gene lookup returns CDR1 SSHAT and CDR2 FNYEAQ (reference sequence). The CDR3 loop spans 15 amino acids. The CDR3 here is CASSPGGSGANVLTF. In DNA, the CDR3 is TGTGCTAGCAGCCCAGGGGGCTCTGGGGCCAACGTCCTGACTTTC.

Points on this clonotype: Being off target in a library aimed at alpha chains, this beta chain has a size of little meaning. This chain links TRBV12-3 or TRBV12-4 with TRBJ2-3; D call uncertain. V was pared by 5 bases and J by 3 bases, with 9 bases between. The length of the CDR3 is 13 residues. DNA of the CDR3: TGTGCCAGCAGTAAGGGTGTGACAGATACGCAGTATTTT. Its translation: CASSKGVTDTQYF.

Relative to its sample, this clonotype is medium-sized. The library was prepared for alpha chains; this beta chain is a stray read, so its frequency means little. The V gene is TRBV6-1, the J gene TRBJ1-2; D remains ambiguous. Germline CDR1 is MNHNS and CDR2 is SASEGT. V dropped 11 bases and J dropped 1 base, with 11 bases sitting between them. This CDR3 region has 12 residues. CDR3 residues: CAASWINYGYTF. The CDR3 DNA follows: TGTGCCGCCAGTTGGATTAACTATGGCTACACCTTC.

This clonotype came up many times. This beta chain lies outside the target of a library built for alpha chains; its clone size means little. The chain combines TRBV20-1 with TRBJ1-1; D is undetermined. Germline CDR1 is DFQATT and CDR2 is SNEGSKA (reference sequence). CDR3 length: 13 residues. The germline V and J ends were trimmed by 4 bases and 0 bases, with 9 bases remaining between them. CDR3 amino acids: CSANRGLNTEAFF. The CDR3 bases are TGCAGTGCTAACCGGGGATTGAACACTGAAGCTTTCTTT.

In the case of this clonotype: This beta chain turned up in a library designed for alpha chains; as an off-target read, its abundance says little. This rearrangement joins TRBV28 to TRBJ2-7; D uncertain. Germline assignment: CDR1 MDHEN and CDR2 SYDVKM. The CDR3 consists of 15 residues. The ends were cut back, 6 bases at V and 2 bases at J, with 17 bases in the middle. In nucleotides, the CDR3 is TGTGCCAGCAGCGAGGCTCTCGGCGGTACCTACGAGCAGTACTTC. Amino acid sequence: CASSEALGGTYEQYF.

This clonotype occurred many times. Found in a library prepared for alpha chains, this beta chain is an off-target read, and its abundance has little meaning. This rearrangement joins TRBV20-1 to TRBJ2-2, with 7 nucleotides matching TRBD1. This CDR3 has 12 residues. V was clipped by 8 bases and J by 4 bases; unmatched bases: 4. Germline V gene data show CDR1 as DFQATT and CDR2 as SNEGSKA (reference sequence). In nucleotides, the CDR3 is TGCAGTACACAGGGGAGCACCGGGGAGCTGTTTTTT. It translates to CSTQGSTGELFF.

For this clonotype: Since it is a stray read in a library aimed at alpha chains, this beta chain has a size that is not meaningful. This chain connects TRBV6-1 to TRBJ1-1, with D unresolved. Germline V gene data show CDR1 as MNHNS and CDR2 as SASEGT. Deletions cut 6 bases from V and 2 bases from J, with 7 bases between. This CDR3 has 12 amino acids. The CDR3 is CASSRSNTEAFF. CDR3 coding DNA: TGTGCCAGCAGCCGCAGTAACACTGAAGCTTTCTTT.

This clonotype was observed many times. This beta chain is an unintended read in a library built for alpha chains; its size means little. This chain links TRBV11-2 with TRBJ2-2; D may be TRBD2 (6 bases). Germline lookup yields CDR1 SGHAT and CDR2 FQNNGV. The germline V and J ends were trimmed by 3 bases and 6 bases, with 14 bases remaining between them. The CDR3 is 15 residues long. CDR3 loop: CASSFPGLSPGELFF. The CDR3 region has the DNA TGTGCCAGCAGCTTCCCGGGACTCTCACCCGGGGAGCTGTTTTTT.

This clonotype is medium-sized (0.01 to 0.1%) within its sample. The library was prepared for alpha chains; this beta chain is a stray read, so its frequency means little. V is TRBV7-2 and J is TRBJ1-1; maybe TRBD1 (5 bases). With 5 bases removed from V and 1 base from J, the gap between germline ends came to 11 bases. The length of the CDR3 is 14 residues. Germline loops: CDR1 SGHTA, CDR2 FQGNSA. The CDR3 DNA follows: TGTGCCAGCAGCCCACAGGTGAAGAACACTGAAGCTTTCTTT. This codes for CASSPQVKNTEAFF. The complete variable domain, with remaining parts taken from reference TRBV7-2 and TRBJ1-1, reads GAGVSQSPSNKVTEKGKDVELRCDPISGHTALYWYRQSLGQGLEFLIYFQGNSAPDKSGLPSDRFSAERTGGSVSTLTIQRTQQEDSAVYLCASSPQVKNTEAFFGQGTRLTVV.

This clonotype is medium-sized in the sample. This beta chain is a stray read from a library made for alpha chains; its abundance is not meaningful. The chain couples TRBV7-2 to TRBJ1-6; maybe TRBD1 (5 bases). Trimming removed 2 bases at V and 9 bases at J, with 20 bases between. The germline V gene encodes CDR1 SGHTA and CDR2 FQGNSA. The length of the CDR3 is 17 residues. The chain's CDR3 is CASSLQPLGTRGSPLHF. The CDR3 region has the DNA TGTGCCAGCAGCTTACAGCCTCTGGGGACGCGTGGTTCACCCCTCCACTTT.

This clonotype was recorded at least ten times. This beta chain is off target for a library built for alpha chains, so its abundance means little. V and J are TRBV7-2 and TRBJ2-1; no reliable D call. The germline gives CDR1 SGHTA, CDR2 FQGNSA. Deletions cut 5 bases from V and 8 bases from J, with 16 bases between. The CDR3 consists of 14 residues. CDR3: CASSPLRLGDEQFF. The CDR3 DNA reads TGTGCCAGCAGCCCACTCCGCCTCGGAGATGAGCAGTTCTTC.

This clonotype is medium-sized in the sample. The library was built for alpha chains, so this beta chain is an off-target read and its size means little. The chain links TRBV5-1 to TRBJ1-2; a possible D gene is TRBD1 (5 bases). Trimming took off 7 bases at V and 1 base at J, with 8 bases between the two ends. CDR1 SGHRS and CDR2 YFSETQ come from the germline V gene. This CDR3 region has 12 residues. The CDR3 sequence: CASGGNNYGYTF. The DNA of the CDR3 is TGCGCCAGCGGGGGGAATAACTATGGCTACACCTTC.

This clonotype is labeled medium-sized (0.01 to 0.1%). As an off-target read in a library built for alpha chains, this beta chain has a frequency of little significance. This chain connects TRBV2 to TRBJ2-7; D ambiguous. The V end was cut by 2 bases, the J end by 4 bases, with 12 bases between. The CDR3 has 14 amino acids. Germline values: CDR1 SNHLY, CDR2 FYNNEI. The CDR3 spells CASSESTSGYEQYV. CDR3 DNA: TGTGCCAGCAGTGAATCCACCTCGGGTTACGAGCAGTACGTC.

This clonotype is labeled medium-sized. This beta chain came through as a stray read in a library set up for alpha chains, and its size says little. This chain uses TRBV12-3 or TRBV12-4 with TRBJ1-2, with D uncertain. Trimming removed 5 bases from V and 8 bases from J, with 6 bases in between. The CDR3 has 10 residues. The DNA of the CDR3 is TGTGCCAGCAGTGCGAGGGGCTACACCTTC. Its protein product is CASSARGYTF.

This clonotype was seen ten or more times. Because this beta chain is a stray read in a library intended to capture alpha chains, its abundance should not be given much weight. The gene calls are TRBV6-1 and TRBJ2-7; 9 nucleotides match TRBD2. The V and J ends lost 2 bases and 7 bases, in that order; junction bases with no gene match: 6. This CDR3 has 14 residues. The germline V gene has CDR1 MNHNS and CDR2 SASEGT. CDR3 loop: CASSELAGYKEQYF. In DNA, the CDR3 is TGTGCCAGCAGTGAACTAGCGGGATATAAAGAGCAGTACTTC.

This clonotype has ten or more counts. This beta chain is an unintended read in a library built for alpha chains; its size means little. The rearrangement uses TRBV12-3 or TRBV12-4 and TRBJ2-3; the D is unclear. The V end was cut by 4 bases, the J end by 2 bases, with 13 bases between. The CDR3 runs 15 residues. CDR3 amino acids: CASSYTGSPTDTQYF. Written as DNA, the CDR3 is TGTGCCAGCAGTTACACCGGGTCCCCCACAGATACGCAGTATTTT.

This clonotype appeared a few times. Since it is a stray read in a library aimed at alpha chains, this beta chain has a size that is not meaningful. The genes are TRBV6-1 and TRBJ2-2, with 7 bases matching TRBD1. CDR1 MNHNS and CDR2 SASEGT come from the germline V gene. The CDR3 runs to 14 residues. The V gene end was trimmed by 8 bases and the J gene end by 3 bases; junction bases not matched to a gene: 6. CDR3 protein: CASYLTGYTGELFF. CDR3 bases: TGTGCCAGCTACTTGACAGGGTACACCGGGGAGCTGTTTTTT.

In its sample, this clonotype ranks as medium-sized. This beta chain turned up in a library designed for alpha chains; as an off-target read, its abundance says little. The chain is built from TRBV10-3 and TRBJ2-5; TRBD1 is a possible D gene (5 bases). This CDR3 has 14 amino acids. Germline lookup yields CDR1 ENHRY and CDR2 SYGVKD. V gave up 0 bases and J gave up 3 bases, with 8 bases separating them. The CDR3 DNA reads as TGTGCCATCAGTGAGTCGAACAGGAAAGAGACCCAGTACTTC. It yields the protein CAISESNRKETQYF.

Within the sample, this clonotype is medium-sized. This beta chain represents an off-target read in a library built for alpha chains; its size is of limited meaning. The chain combines TRBV28 with TRBJ2-7; 9 bases match TRBD1. CDR3 length: 16 residues. V lost 3 bases, J lost 2 bases, and 8 bases stayed unmatched. Germline V gene sequence: CDR1 MDHEN, CDR2 SYDVKM. The DNA for the CDR3 is TGTGCCAGCAGTTTCCCCCGACAGGGGGGGGCCTACGAGCAGTACTTC. It is translated as CASSFPRQGGAYEQYF.

By share of the sample, this clonotype is medium-sized. Because this beta chain is a stray read in a library intended to capture alpha chains, its abundance should not be given much weight. The chain is built from TRBV7-3 and TRBJ2-1; 9 nucleotides agree with TRBD2. Germline V gene sequence: CDR1 SGHTA, CDR2 FQGTGA. With V trimmed by 2 bases and J by 5 bases, 7 bases remained unmatched. This CDR3 spans 16 amino acids. The CDR3 spells CASSLLHAGGDNEQFF. DNA for the CDR3: TGTGCCAGCAGCTTATTACACGCGGGAGGGGACAATGAGCAGTTCTTC.